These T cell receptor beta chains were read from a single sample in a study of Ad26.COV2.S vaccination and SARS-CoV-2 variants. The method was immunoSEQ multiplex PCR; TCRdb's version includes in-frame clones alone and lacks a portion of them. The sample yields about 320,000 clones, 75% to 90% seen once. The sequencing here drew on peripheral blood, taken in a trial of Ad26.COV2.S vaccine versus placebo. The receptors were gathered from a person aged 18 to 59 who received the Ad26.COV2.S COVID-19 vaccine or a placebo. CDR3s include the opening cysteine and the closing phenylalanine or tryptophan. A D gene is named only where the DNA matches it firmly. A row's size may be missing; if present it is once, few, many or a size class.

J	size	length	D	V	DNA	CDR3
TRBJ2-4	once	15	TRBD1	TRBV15	TGTGCCACCAGCAGATTCGACAGGGCCTCGAACATTCAGTACTTC	CATSRFDRASNIQYF
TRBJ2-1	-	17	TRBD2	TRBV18	TGTGCCAGCTCACAACAACTAGCGGGGGTTTTAAACGATGAGCAGTTCTTC	CASSQQLAGVLNDEQFF
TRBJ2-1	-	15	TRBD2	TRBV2	TGTGCCAGCAATTATAGGCTAGCGGGAGTATCAGAGCAGTTCTTC	CASNYRLAGVSEQFF
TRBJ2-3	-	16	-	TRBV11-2	TGTGCCAGCACCAACCTAATCGGCGGTTTCACAGATACGCAGTATTTT	CASTNLIGGFTDTQYF
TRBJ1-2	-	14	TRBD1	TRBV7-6	TGTGCCAGCAGCCAGACAGGGGGAGGGTATGGCTACACCTTC	CASSQTGGGYGYTF
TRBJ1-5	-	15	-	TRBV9	TGTGCCAGCAGCACCAAGAGAGGGCCTAATCAGCCCCAGCATTTT	CASSTKRGPNQPQHF
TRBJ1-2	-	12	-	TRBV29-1	TGCAGCGTTGACGGCCTCCCGGGGGGCTACACCTTC	CSVDGLPGGYTF
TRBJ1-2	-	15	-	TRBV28	TGTGCCAGCAGTTTATCATGGGTAGCTAACTATGGCTACACCTTC	CASSLSWVANYGYTF
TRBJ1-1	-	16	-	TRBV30	TGTGCCTGGAGGGGGGGACTTACAGGGAGGGGCACTGAAGCTTTCTTT	CAWRGGLTGRGTEAFF
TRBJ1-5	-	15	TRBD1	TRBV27	TGTGCCAGCAGTTTCGCCGGGACAGGGCTTCAGCCCCAGCATTTT	CASSFAGTGLQPQHF
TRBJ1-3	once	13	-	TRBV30	TGTGCCTGGAGTCCCGACACTGGAAACACCATATATTTT	CAWSPDTGNTIYF
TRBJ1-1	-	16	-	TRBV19	TGTGCCAGTAGTCCTAGCCGACAGCTACTGAACACTGAAGCTTTCTTT	CASSPSRQLLNTEAFF
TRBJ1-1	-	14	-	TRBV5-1	TGCGCCAGCAGCTTAGCGAACATGAACACTGAAGCTTTCTTT	CASSLANMNTEAFF
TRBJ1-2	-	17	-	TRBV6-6	TGTGCCAGCAGCCGACCCGACCCTTCATCTTCGGGCTATGGCTACACCTTC	CASSRPDPSSSGYGYTF
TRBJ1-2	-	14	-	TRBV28	TGTGCCAGCAGTTTTGGAGGGATGGGGTATGGCTACACCTTC	CASSFGGMGYGYTF
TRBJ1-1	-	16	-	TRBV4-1	TGCGCCAGCAGCCAAGAGTCTCGGAAAGGGGACACTGAAGCTTTCTTT	CASSQESRKGDTEAFF
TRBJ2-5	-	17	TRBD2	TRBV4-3	TGCGCCAGCAGCCAAGATGGACTAGCGGGGGGGTGGGAGACCCAGTACTTC	CASSQDGLAGGWETQYF
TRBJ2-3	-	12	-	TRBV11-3	TGTGCCAGCAGCCCCCCGTCCGATACGCAGTATTTT	CASSPPSDTQYF
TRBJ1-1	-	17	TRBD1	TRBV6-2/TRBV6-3	TGTGCCAGCAGTTACTCCCGAAGAGGGACAGGGGGCACTGAAGCTTTCTTT	CASSYSRRGTGGTEAFF
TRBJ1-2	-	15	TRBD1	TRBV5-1	TGCGCCAGCAGAGAACCGACAGGGGGCCTCTATGGCTACACCTTC	CASREPTGGLYGYTF
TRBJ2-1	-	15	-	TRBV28	TGTGCCAGCAGTTTGGGTTCGAGCTCCTACAATGAGCAGTTCTTC	CASSLGSSSYNEQFF
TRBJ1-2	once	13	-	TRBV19	TGTGCCAGTAGTTTAGGACGTAACTATGGCTACACCTTC	CASSLGRNYGYTF
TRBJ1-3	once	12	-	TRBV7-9	TGTGCCAGCAGCCCGTCTGGAAACACCATATATTTT	CASSPSGNTIYF
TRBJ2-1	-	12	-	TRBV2	TGTGCCAGCAGCGAGGGGGACAATGAGCAGTTCTTC	CASSEGDNEQFF
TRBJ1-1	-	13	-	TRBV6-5	TGTGCCAGCAGTTCCAAACAGGGTCCTGAAGCTTTCTTT	CASSSKQGPEAFF
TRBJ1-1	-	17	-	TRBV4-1	TGCGCCAGCAGCCAAAATCCTGGGACGGCGGTGAACACTGAAGCTTTCTTT	CASSQNPGTAVNTEAFF
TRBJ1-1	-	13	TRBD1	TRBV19	TGTGCCAGTGTTACAGGGGACTATAATGAAGCTTTCTTT	CASVTGDYNEAFF
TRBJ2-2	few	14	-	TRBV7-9	TGTGCCAGCACCGTAAAGGAGGGGTTCAGGGAGCTGTTTTTT	CASTVKEGFRELFF
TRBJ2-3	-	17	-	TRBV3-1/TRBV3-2	TGTGCCAGCAGCCAAGAGGGGGGTCCATCTAGCACAGATACGCAGTATTTT	CASSQEGGPSSTDTQYF
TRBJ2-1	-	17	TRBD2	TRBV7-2	TGTGCCAGCAGCCGGCCGACTGAGCGGGAGATCGTCAATGAGCAGTTCTTC	CASSRPTEREIVNEQFF
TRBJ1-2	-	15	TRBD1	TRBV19	TGTGCCAGTAGTCGGGGACAGGGGGACCCCTATGGCTACACCTTC	CASSRGQGDPYGYTF
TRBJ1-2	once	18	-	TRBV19	TGTGCCAGTACCCTGACCCGAGGAGGCCTGGGAGTACTCTATGGCTACACCTTC	CASTLTRGGLGVLYGYTF
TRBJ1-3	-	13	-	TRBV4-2	TGTGCCAGCAGCCAAGCCCGAGGGGGGACCATATATTTT	CASSQARGGTIYF
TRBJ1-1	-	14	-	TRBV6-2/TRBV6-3	TGTGCCAGCAGTTATCGAGGGCTGGACACTGAAGCTTTCTTT	CASSYRGLDTEAFF
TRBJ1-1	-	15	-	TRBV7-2	TGTGCCAGCAGCCTCCGGGTCCAGGTGGCCACTGAAGCTTTCTTT	CASSLRVQVATEAFF
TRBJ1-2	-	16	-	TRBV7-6	TGTGCCAGCAGCCTCTTAGTAGGGGGGCGCAGCTATGGCTACACCTTC	CASSLLVGGRSYGYTF
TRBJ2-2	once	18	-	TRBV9	TGTGCCAGCAGCGGTGGTAGCTCAGCACAAGTCAACACCGGGGAGCTGTTTTTT	CASSGGSSAQVNTGELFF
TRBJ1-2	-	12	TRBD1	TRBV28	TGTGCCAGCAGTTTATCAGGGGGTGGCTACACCTTC	CASSLSGGGYTF
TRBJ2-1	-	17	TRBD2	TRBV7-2	TGTGCCAGCAGCCTCGGACTAGCGGGGGGGCCTGAGCATAAGCAGTTCTTC	CASSLGLAGGPEHKQFF
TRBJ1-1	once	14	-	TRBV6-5	TGTGCCAGCAGTTACGCCGGGTGGGGAGCGGAAGCTTTCTTT	CASSYAGWGAEAFF